The 20 T cell receptor beta chains below all came from one sample that was sequenced in a study of T cells in Graves' hyperthyroidism and ophthalmopathy. Amplification of TCR beta CDR3 regions used RNA as the template. The primer set for the first-round RT-PCR of the TCR CDR3 was HTBI. TCRdb fed the multiplex PCR reads into MiXCR, producing one record per CDR3 protein. The sample lists more than 600,000 distinct CDR3 sequences, over 15% occurring once. The material sequenced was blood. These receptors came from a man aged 18 to 35 with Graves' hyperthyroidism.

This clonotype was seen only a few times. This rearrangement joins TRBV5-1 to TRBJ1-3, with 7 positions matching TRBD1. Germline V gives CDR1 SGHRS, CDR2 YFSETQ. The CDR3 sequence is 17 residues long. Trimming removed 4 bases from V and 1 base from J; junction bases left unmatched: 11. CDR3 bases: TGCGCCAGCAGCCCGGTAACAGGGGATTGGTCTGGAAACACCATATATTTT. Protein product: CASSPVTGDWSGNTIYF.

This clonotype has a handful of counts. The chain employs TRBV7-3 and TRBJ2-3; 11 nucleotides match TRBD2. Germline CDR1 and CDR2: SGHTA and FQGTGA. The CDR3 sequence is 16 residues long. J gave up 6 bases and V 2 bases, and 7 bases lay outside the gene matches. CDR3 residues: CASSLSLAGGSDTQYF. CDR3 bases: TGTGCCAGCAGCTTATCCCTAGCGGGAGGATCGGATACGCAGTATTTT.

In the case of this clonotype: Germline is not matched at one junction end, which may reflect a read error. CDR3 residues: CAGSLQGDTQYF. Written as DNA, the CDR3 is TGCGCCGGCAGCTTACAGGGAGATACGCAGTATTTT. The chain recombines TRBV5-1 with TRBJ2-3; perhaps TRBD1 as D (6 bases). The CDR3 runs to 12 residues. Germline CDR1 reads SGHRS; CDR2 reads YFSETQ.

This rearrangement joins TRBV28 to TRBJ2-7; D uncertain. V lost 3 bases and J lost 4, with 10 bases in between. Germline V gene data show CDR1 as MDHEN and CDR2 as SYDVKM. The CDR3 covers 13 residues. CDR3 loop: CASSLVMEYEQYF. CDR3 bases: TGTGCCAGCAGTTTGGTCATGGAATACGAGCAGTACTTC.

This clonotype has more than one count but fewer than ten. The final CDR3 position lacks the conserved phenylalanine or tryptophan, pointing to a likely read error. This sequence joins TRBV20-1 and TRBJ1-1; the match to TRBD1 covers 8 bases. There are 13 residues in the CDR3. The germline gives CDR1 DFQATT, CDR2 SNEGSKA (reference sequence). Trimming cost V 6 bases and J 6 bases; bases outside gene matches: 9. This CDR3 reads CSATTGADAEAFS. The CDR3 nucleotides read TGCAGTGCCACGACAGGGGCGGATGCTGAAGCTTTCTCT.

In this sample, this clonotype turned up a few times. This chain links TRBV6-1 with TRBJ2-7, with 8 bases fitting TRBD1. CDR1 and CDR2 from the germline V gene are MNHNS and SASEGT. The CDR3 has 12 amino acids. The CDR3 region is CAYRGSFYEQYF. CDR3 nucleotides: TGTGCTTACAGGGGGTCCTTTTACGAGCAGTACTTC.

This clonotype was seen more than once but under ten times. The V gene is TRBV27, the J gene TRBJ1-2; D unclear. The V end was cut by 6 bases, the J end by 6 bases, with 14 bases between. Germline CDR1 reads MNHEY; CDR2 reads SMNVEV (reference sequence). The CDR3 covers 13 residues. The DNA for the CDR3 is TGTGCCAGCAGCCGTCGTCCCAGAGATGGCTACACCTTC. It specifies CASSRRPRDGYTF.

The V and J genes are TRBV6-1 and TRBJ2-7; no reliable D call. CDR1 MNHNS and CDR2 SASEGT come from the germline V gene. The V and J ends lost 10 bases and 5 bases respectively, with 18 bases between them. The CDR3 spans 13 residues. The CDR3 protein is CAILGRSVNEQYF. The DNA of the CDR3 is TGTGCCATCTTAGGACGGTCAGTCAACGAGCAGTACTTC.

This clonotype was recorded a few times. V usage is TRBV6-5 and J usage is TRBJ2-7; D is possibly TRBD1 (6 bases). V was cut by 0 bases and J by 0 bases, with 9 bases left in between. The CDR3 covers 15 residues. The germline V gene has CDR1 MNHEY and CDR2 SVGAGI. CDR3 residues: CASSYSKGHSYEQYF. The CDR3 DNA reads as TGTGCCAGCAGTTACTCGAAGGGACACTCCTACGAGCAGTACTTC.

This chain connects TRBV7-9 to TRBJ2-3; D is possibly TRBD1 or TRBD2 (5 bases each). The CDR3 length is 14 residues. Germline CDR1 is SEHNR and CDR2 is FQNEAQ (reference sequence). V was shortened by 2 bases and J by 0 bases, with 6 bases between the two germline ends. The CDR3 loop is CASSLWGSTDTQYF. The CDR3, as DNA: TGTGCCAGCAGCTTATGGGGGAGCACAGATACGCAGTATTTT.

This clonotype was seen at least ten times. This chain joins TRBV3-1 and TRBJ2-7; TRBD2 aligns across 10 bases. CDR1 and CDR2 from the germline V gene are LGHDT and YNNKEL (reference sequence). The CDR3 is 17 amino acids. The V gene end was trimmed by 0 bases and the J gene end by 2 bases; junction bases not matched to a gene: 7. This chain's CDR3 is CASSQEVVGLAAYEQYF. CDR3 in DNA: TGTGCCAGCAGCCAAGAGGTGGTAGGACTAGCGGCCTACGAGCAGTACTTC.

The rearrangement joins TRBV29-1 to TRBJ2-2, with 7 nucleotides matching TRBD1. The trim removed 4 bases at V and 2 bases at J, leaving 4 bases unmatched. This CDR3 is 14 amino acids long. The germline gives CDR1 SQVTM, CDR2 ANQGSEA. DNA for the CDR3: TGCAGCGTTGTAAGGGGGCGAAACACCGGGGAGCTGTTTTTT. It specifies CSVVRGRNTGELFF.

This clonotype was observed a single time. V and J are TRBV20-1 and TRBJ2-5; the D gene is possibly TRBD2 (7 bases). Germline V CDR1 and CDR2: DFQATT, SNEGSKA (reference sequence). V gave up 3 bases and J gave up 9 bases, with 14 bases separating them. This CDR3 has 12 amino acids. The DNA for the CDR3 is TGCAGTGCTAGGGGGGGGGCGGAGGCCCAGTACTTC. Translated: CSARGGAEAQYF.

The rearrangement links TRBV28 to TRBJ2-3; TRBD2 matches at 16 bases. Germline lookup yields CDR1 MDHEN and CDR2 SYDVKM. This CDR3 contains 19 residues. Trimming removed 2 bases from V and 0 bases from J; junction bases left unmatched: 5. The CDR3 sequence is CASSLPGLAGGRSTDTQYF. For the CDR3, the DNA is TGTGCCAGCAGTTTACCGGGACTAGCGGGAGGGCGCAGCACAGATACGCAGTATTTT.

This sequence joins TRBV19 and TRBJ1-1; no clear D. The CDR3 totals 13 residues. V gave up 7 bases and J gave up 1 base, with 10 bases separating them. Germline V gives CDR1 LNHDA, CDR2 SQIVND (reference sequence). This CDR3 reads CASNPETNTEAFF. CDR3 coding DNA: TGTGCCAGTAATCCGGAGACGAACACTGAAGCTTTCTTT.

The rearrangement uses TRBV19 and TRBJ1-5, with a weak D call TRBD1 (5 bases). Trimming took off 7 bases at V and 9 bases at J, with 19 bases between the two ends. The germline gives CDR1 LNHDA, CDR2 SQIVND (reference sequence). The CDR3 sequence is 14 residues long. The CDR3 loop reads CASNPGGVIAPQHF. The CDR3 DNA reads TGTGCCAGTAACCCTGGGGGAGTAATAGCGCCCCAGCATTTT.

This clonotype appeared once. This rearrangement joins TRBV4-3 to TRBJ2-5; a possible D gene is TRBD2 (6 bases). Trimming removed 1 base from V and 4 bases from J, with 10 bases in between. The CDR3 totals 14 residues. Germline V lookup: CDR1 LGHNA, CDR2 YSLEER. Here the CDR3 reads CASSQASGAETQYF. Here the CDR3 DNA reads TGCGCCAGCAGCCAAGCGTCGGGAGCAGAGACCCAGTACTTC.

This clonotype was detected ten times or more. The V and J genes are TRBV6-5 and TRBJ1-1; D possibly corresponds to TRBD1 (6 bases). Trimming took off 6 bases at V and 1 base at J, with 15 bases between the two ends. The V gene's germline CDR1 is MNHEY and CDR2 SVGAGI. CDR3 length: 15 residues. CDR3 loop: CASSWGQGSNTEAFF. Here the CDR3 DNA reads TGTGCCAGCAGCTGGGGACAAGGCTCGAACACTGAAGCTTTCTTT.

This clonotype was counted ten times or more. This chain joins TRBV20-1 and TRBJ2-5; 13 bases agree with TRBD2. The V and J ends lost 3 bases and 3 bases, in that order; junction bases with no gene match: 1. CDR1 DFQATT and CDR2 SNEGSKA come from the germline V gene (reference sequence). The CDR3 loop spans 14 amino acids. The CDR3 reads CSASTSGREETQYF. In DNA, the CDR3 is TGCAGTGCTAGCACTAGCGGGAGGGAAGAGACCCAGTACTTC.

This chain links TRBV5-8 with TRBJ2-3; tentative D call: TRBD2 (6 bases). The V end lost 4 bases, the J end lost 5 bases, and 17 bases lay between the germline ends. Germline-derived CDR1 and CDR2 are SGHTS and YDEGEE. This CDR3 region has 15 residues. CDR3 region: CASSLGPGAQDTQYF. The CDR3 nucleotides are TGTGCCAGCAGCCTGGGGCCGGGAGCACAAGATACGCAGTATTTT. The entire variable domain, with the rest obtained from reference TRBV5-8 and TRBJ2-3, is as follows: EAGVTQSPTHLIKTRGQQATLRCSPISGHTSVYWYQQALGLGLQFLLWYDEGEERNRGNFPPRFSGRQFPNYSSELNVNALELEDSALYLCASSLGPGAQDTQYFGPGTRLTVL.